The T cell receptor (beta chain) under discussion was sequenced for a study of cytomegalovirus exposure and HLA in healthy donors. Study-level points and caveats: What TCR beta sequences reportedly achieved was accurate prediction of HLA-A and HLA-B alleles in most subjects. Later, an analysis showed that TCR beta chains associated with HLA were more clonally expanded than others that were equally common.

Everyone who donated was a healthy bone marrow donor. This clone appeared a single time. Its target is unknown. Germline loops: CDR1 SEHNR, CDR2 FQNEAQ (reference sequence). The CDR3 totals 14 residues. Trimming pared 5 bases from V and 5 bases from J, leaving 13 bases between. A multiplex PCR was run with 60 Vbeta primers and 13 Jbeta primers. Sequenced by immunoSEQ multiplex PCR; TCRdb stores in-frame clones only, minus some. The sample lists 150,000 or so clones, 65% to 80% seen once, with around an eighth in the top ten. The rearrangement links TRBV7-9 to TRBJ2-1; D perhaps matches TRBD1 (5 bases). The specimen was PBMCs. The sequence was obtained from a man in his forties or fifties in good health and CMV-seropositive. The CDR3 reads CASSGRVRDNEQFF. Written as DNA, the CDR3 is TGTGCCAGCAGCGGCAGGGTTAGAGACAATGAGCAGTTCTTC.